This T cell receptor beta chain was documented in a study of T cell responses to AZD1222 COVID-19 vaccine. General observations from the study: Baseline serology detected seropositivity in only five to seven AZD1222 recipients. Two doses of AZD1222 preceded a rise in Spike-specific TCR breadth and depth. Among vaccine-associated CD4 TCRs, coverage spanned spike, with dominance at 160-218 and 743-854.

The CDR3 consists of 13 residues. The ends were cut back, 3 bases at V and 4 bases at J, with 12 bases in the middle. Germline CDR1 reads DFQATT; CDR2 reads SNEGSKA (reference sequence). TCRdb keeps only in-frame clones here, not all; method: immunoSEQ multiplex PCR. The profile shows some 42,000 clones, roughly 88% of them singletons. Samples with a second dose at about 4 or about 12 weeks were pooled together. As for this clone: What it binds is not known.

This chain uses TRBV20-1 with TRBJ1-2; tentatively, D is TRBD1 (5 bases). The source material was peripheral blood, sampled 28 days after the second AZD1222 dose. This TCR came from an adult who received the AZD1222 COVID-19 vaccine. The CDR3 DNA is TGCAGTGCTAGTGGGGGGACCGGCTATGGCTACACCTTC. Its protein product is CSASGGTGYGYTF.